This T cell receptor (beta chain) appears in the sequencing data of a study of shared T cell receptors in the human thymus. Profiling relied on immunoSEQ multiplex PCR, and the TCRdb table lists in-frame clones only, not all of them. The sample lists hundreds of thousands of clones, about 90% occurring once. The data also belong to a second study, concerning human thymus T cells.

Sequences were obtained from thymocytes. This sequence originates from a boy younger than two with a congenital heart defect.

The CDR3 DNA reads TGCGCCAGCAGCCAAGAGGAACACAGGACCGTGTCGACCCAGTACTTC. Its protein product is CASSQEEHRTVSTQYF. This sequence joins TRBV4-3 and TRBJ2-5, with D perhaps TRBD1 (5 bases). Germline CDR1 is LGHNA and CDR2 is YSLEER. This CDR3 has 16 amino acids. With 0 bases removed from V and 7 bases from J, the gap between germline ends came to 18 bases.